The sequence of this T cell receptor beta chain was determined in a study of T cell changes during pregnancy in multiple sclerosis (dated by TCRdb to between 2018 and 2021). Looking at the study overall: The study looked at changes in the T cell repertoire across pregnancy in women with multiple sclerosis.

Including cysteine and phenylalanine, the CDR3 has 13 amino acids. Just CDR3 DNA is preserved here, 39 bases in frame from base 1. Sequences SGHRS (CDR1) and YFSETQ (CDR2) are obtained from the germline V gene. The junction shows trimming of 1 base on V and 3 bases on J, plus 6 bases between the germline ends. As regards this clone: Its antigen remains unidentified. Base qualities are missing; no much larger clone stands one base away.

Library preparation was by the immunoSEQ multiplex PCR assay. This is the immuneACCESS table as TCRdb keeps it, with only in-frame sequences that have V and J called. A part of the clones is gone; compared with another copy, unresolved V genes explain less than half, and the rest is unexplained. The sample yields roughly 56,000 clones; over 75% were counted once. The top ten clones comprise 1.5% to 2% of the sample. This clonotype originated in a female donor with multiple sclerosis, enrolled in a pregnancy study. The sample here was peripheral blood, taken in the first trimester of pregnancy. Recombination joined TRBV5-1 with TRBJ2-3; the D gene identity is not certain. At the DNA level, the sequence is TGCGCCAGCAGCTTGTCCCTTACAGATACGCAGTATTTT. It translates to CASSLSLTDTQYF.